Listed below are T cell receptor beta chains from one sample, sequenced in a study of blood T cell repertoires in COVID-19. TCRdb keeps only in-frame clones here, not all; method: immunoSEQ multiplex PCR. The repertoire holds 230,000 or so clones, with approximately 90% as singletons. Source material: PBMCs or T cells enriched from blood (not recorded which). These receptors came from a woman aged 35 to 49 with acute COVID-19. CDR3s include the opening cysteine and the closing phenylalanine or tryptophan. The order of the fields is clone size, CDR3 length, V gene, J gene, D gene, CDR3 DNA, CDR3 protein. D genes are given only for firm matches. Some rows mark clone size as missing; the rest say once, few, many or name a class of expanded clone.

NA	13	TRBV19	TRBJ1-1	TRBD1	TGTGCCAGTAGTAACCGGGACAGGGGTGAAGCTTTCTTT	CASSNRDRGEAFF
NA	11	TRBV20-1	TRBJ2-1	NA	TGCAGTGCTAGCGGGAACAATGAGCAGTTCTTC	CSASGNNEQFF
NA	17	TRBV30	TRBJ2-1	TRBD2	TGTGCCTGGAGTCAAGGAGGGGGACTAGCGAATTACAATGAGCAGTTCTTC	CAWSQGGGLANYNEQFF
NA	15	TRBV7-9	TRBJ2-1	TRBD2	TGTGCCAGCAGCGAAGGGACTAGCCCCTACAATGAGCAGTTCTTC	CASSEGTSPYNEQFF
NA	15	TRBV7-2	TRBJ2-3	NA	TGTGCCAGCAGCTTAATGGGCAGGGCCACAGATACGCAGTATTTT	CASSLMGRATDTQYF
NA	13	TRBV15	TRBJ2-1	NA	TGTGCCACCTCGGATGGTTGGGGAGTGGAGCAGTTCTTC	CATSDGWGVEQFF
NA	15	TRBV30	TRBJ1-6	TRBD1	TGTGCCTGGGGAGGGACAGGGGGTGCGGAATCACCCCTCCACTTT	CAWGGTGGAESPLHF
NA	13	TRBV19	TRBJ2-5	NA	TGTGCCAGTAGTAGACTAGATCAAGAGACCCAGTACTTC	CASSRLDQETQYF
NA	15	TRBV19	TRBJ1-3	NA	TGTGCCAGTAGTCGGGACACGAGCTCTGGAAACACCATATATTTT	CASSRDTSSGNTIYF
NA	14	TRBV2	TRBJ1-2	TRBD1	TGTGCCAGCAGAGAGACAGGGGGCTTTAGGGGCTACACCTTC	CASRETGGFRGYTF
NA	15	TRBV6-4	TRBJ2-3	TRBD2	TGTGCCAGCAGTTCTACGGGGGGGCCCGGAGATACGCAGTATTTT	CASSSTGGPGDTQYF
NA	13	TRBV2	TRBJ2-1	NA	TGTGCCAGCAGTGGCACAGAGTACAATGAGCAGTTCTTC	CASSGTEYNEQFF
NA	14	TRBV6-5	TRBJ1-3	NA	TGTGCCAGCACGCAAGGAGGTGGTCGAAACACCATATATTTT	CASTQGGGRNTIYF
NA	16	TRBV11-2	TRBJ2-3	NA	TGTGCCAGCAGCTTAGATCTTGGACAGTACACAGATACGCAGTGTTTT	CASSLDLGQYTDTQCF
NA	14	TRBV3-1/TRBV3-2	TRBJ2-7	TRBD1	TGTGCCAGCAGCCAGGGACAGTTTTCCTACGAGCAGTACTTC	CASSQGQFSYEQYF
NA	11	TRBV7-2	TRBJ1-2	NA	TGTGCCAGCAGCTTGGGGGGTGGGCTCACCTTC	CASSLGGGLTF
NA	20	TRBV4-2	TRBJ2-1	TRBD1	TGTGCCAGCAGCCAAGAATGGTTCAGGGGGCAGGTAGCAGTCTACAATGAGCAGTTCTTC	CASSQEWFRGQVAVYNEQFF
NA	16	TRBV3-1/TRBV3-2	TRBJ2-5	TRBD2	TGTGCCAGCAGCCAAACCGGAGCGGGAGGGCAAGAGACCCAGTACTTC	CASSQTGAGGQETQYF
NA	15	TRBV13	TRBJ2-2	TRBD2	TGTGCCAGCAGCTTGATTCGGGGGGGCCCCGGGGAGCTGTTTTTT	CASSLIRGGPGELFF
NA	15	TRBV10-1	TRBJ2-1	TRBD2	TGCGCCAGCAGTGATCTAGCGGGGGGGCCCGATGAGCAGTTCTTC	CASSDLAGGPDEQFF
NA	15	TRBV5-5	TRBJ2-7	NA	TGTGCCAGCAGCTTGGGGGAGGCCCCGAAAGCCGAGCAGTACTTC	CASSLGEAPKAEQYF
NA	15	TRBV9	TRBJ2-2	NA	TGTGCCAGCAGCGTAGGACAGACCGGCACCGGGGAGCTGTTTTTT	CASSVGQTGTGELFF
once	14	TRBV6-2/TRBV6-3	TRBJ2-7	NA	TGTGCCAGCAGTTACCCATCCAGGGGCGGCGAGCAGTACTTC	CASSYPSRGGEQYF
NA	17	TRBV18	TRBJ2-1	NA	TGTGCCAGCTCACCCTCTTTCGGGGTGACCTCCTACAATGAGCAGTTCTTC	CASSPSFGVTSYNEQFF
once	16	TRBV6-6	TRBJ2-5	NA	TGTGCCAGCAGTTACTCGGGGCTAGGGCGCCAAGAGACCCAGTACTTC	CASSYSGLGRQETQYF
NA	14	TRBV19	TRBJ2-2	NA	TGTGCCAGCAGGGGCCATACGAACACCGGGGAGCTGTTTTTT	CASRGHTNTGELFF
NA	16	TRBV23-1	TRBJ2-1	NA	TGCGCCAGCAGTCAATCCGAGGCGGGGCATAAGGATGAGCAGTTCTTC	CASSQSEAGHKDEQFF
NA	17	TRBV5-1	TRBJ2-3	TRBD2	TGCGCCAGCAGCTTGGGCGCGGGACTAGACTCCACAGATACGCAGTATTTT	CASSLGAGLDSTDTQYF
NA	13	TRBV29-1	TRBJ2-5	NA	TGCAGCGTAGATAGCGGAGCCCTAGAGACCCAGTACTTC	CSVDSGALETQYF
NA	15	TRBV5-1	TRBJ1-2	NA	TGCGCCAGCAGCTATAAACAGGGTACCAACTATGGCTACACCTTC	CASSYKQGTNYGYTF
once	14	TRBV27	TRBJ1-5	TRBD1	TGTGCCAGCAGTCTGACAGGGATAAATCAGCCCCAGCATTTT	CASSLTGINQPQHF